This T cell receptor (beta chain) was sequenced in a study of OX40 agonist ivuxolimab in advanced cancers. TCRdb keeps only in-frame clones here, not all; method: immunoSEQ multiplex PCR. The sample has 20,000 to 30,000 clones, about four fifths seen once. CDR1 and CDR2 (germline): MDHEN, SYDVKM. The CDR3 is made up of 13 amino acids. V lost 5 bases and J lost 5, with 10 bases in between. The table lists this clone with a few counts. The V call is TRBV28, the J call TRBJ2-1; D is unresolved. The TCR comes from an adult with an advanced solid tumor such as melanoma, head and neck, liver or kidney cancer. Sequenced here: CD4+ or CD8+ T cells sorted from blood, sampled in a trial of the OX40 agonist ivuxolimab. The CDR3 spells CASSGLVNNEQFF. The CDR3 DNA follows: TGTGCCAGCAGTGGGCTAGTCAACAATGAGCAGTTCTTC.